One sample yielded the 18 T cell receptor beta chains listed below, sequenced in a study of monozygotic twins with inflammatory bowel disease. TCRdb reprocessed the 5' RACE reads; each CDR3 protein has one entry and no DNA is given. The repertoire shows some 200,000 distinct CDR3 sequences; the top ten hold 1.6%. Sample: blood. The receptors were sampled from a human donor with ulcerative colitis or Crohn's disease, or a healthy co-twin of an affected twin (not recorded which).

The V gene is TRBV27, the J gene TRBJ2-2; without DNA, the TCRdb call of TRBD1 cannot be checked. The CDR3 sequence is 18 residues long. The V gene's germline CDR1 is MNHEY and CDR2 SMNVEV (reference sequence). CDR3 sequence: CASSLWSRSGGSAGELFF.

The V gene is TRBV20-1, the J gene TRBJ1-6; TCRdb's D call, TRBD1, is unchecked because there is no DNA. This CDR3 region has 16 residues. Per germline, CDR1 DFQATT and CDR2 SNEGSKA (reference sequence). CDR3 amino acids: CSARYTSRDGNSPLHF.

This chain links TRBV5-1 with TRBJ2-7; checking the TCRdb D call of TRBD1 is not possible without DNA. This CDR3 has 16 amino acids. Per germline, CDR1 SGHRS and CDR2 YFSETQ. The CDR3 loop reads CASSLNRQGSSYEQYF.

V is TRBV5-1 and J is TRBJ2-2; TCRdb proposes TRBD1, but this gene call is untestable without DNA. Germline V gene data show CDR1 as SGHRS and CDR2 as YFSETQ. The length of the CDR3 is 16 residues. CDR3 sequence: CASSSLTGGNTGELFF.

The chain couples TRBV20-1 to TRBJ2-1; lacking DNA, the TRBD2 call made by TCRdb goes unchecked. In germline, CDR1 is DFQATT, CDR2 SNEGSKA (reference sequence). The CDR3 sequence is 15 residues long. The CDR3 is CSGRVAESSYNEQFF.

The chain combines TRBV7-9 with TRBJ1-1. Germline CDR1 is SEHNR and CDR2 is FQNEAQ (reference sequence). The CDR3 totals 16 residues. The CDR3 spells CASSFDLGLKNTEAFF. The full variable domain, in which reference TRBV7-9 and TRBJ1-1 provide the parts outside the CDR3, is DTGVSQNPRHKITKRGQNVTFRCDPISEHNRLYWYRQTLGQGPEFLTYFQNEAQLEKSRLLSDRFSAERPKGSFSTLEIQRTEQGDSAMYLCASSFDLGLKNTEAFFGQGTRLTVV.

The rearrangement links TRBV5-4 to TRBJ2-3. This CDR3 is built from 12 residues. The germline CDR1 and CDR2 sequences are SGHNT and YYREEE (reference sequence). CDR3 region: CASTSVTDTQYF.

The chain uses TRBV5-1 and TRBJ2-7; lacking DNA, the TRBD1 call made by TCRdb goes unchecked. There are 13 residues in the CDR3. The germline gives CDR1 SGHRS, CDR2 YFSETQ. CDR3 protein: CASSRGQSYEQYF.

This chain links TRBV9 with TRBJ2-1; the TCRdb call, TRBD2, lacks DNA for checking. Germline V gene data show CDR1 as SGDLS and CDR2 as YYNGEE. The CDR3 runs 15 residues. The CDR3 sequence: CASSVSAGDYNEQFF.

This chain joins TRBV29-1 and TRBJ1-2. Germline V CDR1 and CDR2: SQVTM, ANQGSEA. The CDR3 runs to 14 residues. The CDR3 reads CSVGSAGLAYGYTF.

The J gene is TRBJ2-3, the V gene TRBV5-1; TCRdb picks TRBD2, but there is no DNA to check that call. This CDR3 has 18 amino acids. Looked up from germline, CDR1 is SGHRS and CDR2 is YFSETQ. The CDR3 spells CASSSTFRASGPTDTQYF.

The V call is TRBV5-1, the J call TRBJ2-5; without DNA, the TCRdb call of TRBD1 cannot be checked. The CDR3 spans 14 residues. Germline CDR1 SGHRS, CDR2 YFSETQ. CDR3 residues: CASSLGQGGETQYF.

The chain employs TRBV19 and TRBJ1-4; TCRdb's D gene call, TRBD1, goes unchecked for lack of DNA. This CDR3 is built from 16 residues. From germline, CDR1 is LNHDA and CDR2 SQIVND (reference sequence). CDR3: CASSRDRVTTNEKLFF.

The J gene is TRBJ1-2, the V gene TRBV15; TCRdb proposes TRBD1, but this gene call is untestable without DNA. Per the germline V gene, CDR1 is LNHNV and CDR2 is YYDKDF (reference sequence). This CDR3 is 15 amino acids long. The CDR3 here is CATSRGDRADYGYTF.

The chain has TRBV4-1 and TRBJ2-1; as DNA is missing, the TRBD1 call by TCRdb cannot be tested. This CDR3 spans 15 amino acids. Germline V CDR1 and CDR2: MGHRA, YSYEKL. CDR3 residues: CASSWAGQLNNEQFF.

The rearrangement uses TRBV12-3 or TRBV12-4 and TRBJ2-6; lacking DNA, the TRBD1 call made by TCRdb goes unchecked. This CDR3 spans 15 amino acids. CDR3 sequence: CASTSGGSGANVLTF.

The rearrangement links TRBV19 to TRBJ1-2; the TCRdb call, TRBD1, lacks DNA for checking. The CDR3 length is 12 residues. Germline CDR1 reads LNHDA; CDR2 reads SQIVND (reference sequence). This CDR3 reads CATELTGSGYTF.

The gene calls are TRBV29-1 and TRBJ1-2; TCRdb lists TRBD1, though no DNA is available to test this call. The CDR3 has 14 residues. CDR1 is SQVTM and CDR2 is ANQGSEA in the germline V gene. CDR3: CSAASGTTLYGYTF.